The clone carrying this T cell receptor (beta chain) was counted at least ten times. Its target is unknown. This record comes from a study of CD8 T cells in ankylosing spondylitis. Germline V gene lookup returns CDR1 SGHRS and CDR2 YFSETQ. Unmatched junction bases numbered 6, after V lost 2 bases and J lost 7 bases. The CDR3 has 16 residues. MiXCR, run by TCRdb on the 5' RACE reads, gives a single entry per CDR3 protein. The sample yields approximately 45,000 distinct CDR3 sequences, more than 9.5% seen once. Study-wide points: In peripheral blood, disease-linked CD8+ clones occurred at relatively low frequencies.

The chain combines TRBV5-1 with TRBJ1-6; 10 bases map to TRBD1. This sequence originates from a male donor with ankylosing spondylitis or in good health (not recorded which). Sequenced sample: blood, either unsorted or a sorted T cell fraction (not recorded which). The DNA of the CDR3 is TGCGCCAGCAGCTTCAGGGACAGGGGCACGAATTCACCCCTCCACTTT. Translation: CASSFRDRGTNSPLHF.